These 20 T cell receptor beta chains share one sample of origin, sequenced in a study of blood T cell repertoires in COVID-19. The assay was immunoSEQ multiplex PCR, and TCRdb's table has in-frame clones only and misses some. The data hold around 140,000 clones, with over 65% observed a single time. Sequenced sample: peripheral blood. These receptors all stem from a human donor in a cohort sampled during active COVID-19.

V and J are TRBV7-9 and TRBJ1-1; possible D gene TRBD1, 6 bases. Germline loops: CDR1 SEHNR, CDR2 FQNEAQ (reference sequence). CDR3 size: 15 residues. Trimming removed 5 bases at V and 4 bases at J, with 17 bases between. The CDR3 bases are TGTGCCAGCAGCACAAAGGCGGGGGCGCTCACTGAAGCTTTCTTT. The encoded protein is CASSTKAGALTEAFF.

The J gene is TRBJ2-7, the V gene TRBV10-1; D is perhaps TRBD2 (7 bases). The CDR3 spans 15 residues. V shed 7 bases and J shed 6 bases, with 22 bases lying between them. CDR1 and CDR2 (germline): WNHNN, SYGVQD (reference sequence). CDR3 sequence reads: CASTGPAEGEGEQYF. For the CDR3, the DNA is TGCGCCAGCACTGGACCGGCGGAGGGGGAGGGCGAGCAGTACTTC.

The rearrangement links TRBV11-2 to TRBJ2-3; 7 bases agree with TRBD2. This CDR3 has 16 amino acids. Germline V gene lookup returns CDR1 SGHAT and CDR2 FQNNGV. The junction had 8 bases not matched to a gene; V was cut back by 0 bases and J by 5 bases. CDR3 coding DNA: TGTGCCAGCAGCTTAGAGGCGGGAGTAGTTGTAGATACGCAGTATTTT. It is translated as CASSLEAGVVVDTQYF.

This chain links TRBV3-1 (or the pseudogene TRBV3-2) with TRBJ2-6; 8 bases align to TRBD2. This CDR3 spans 16 amino acids. CDR1 LGHDT and CDR2 YNNKEL come from the germline V gene (reference sequence). The CDR3 coding sequence is TGTCCCCCCAGCCCGGGGGGGGGCGCTGGGGCCAACGTCCTGACTTTC. Encoded protein: CPPSPGGGAGANVLTF.

This chain uses TRBV27 with TRBJ2-1; TRBD1 matches 11 bases. Germline V gene sequence: CDR1 MNHEY, CDR2 SMNVEV (reference sequence). This CDR3 is 15 amino acids long. Trimming cost V 4 bases and J 7 bases; bases outside gene matches: 6. The CDR3 DNA sequence: TGTGCCAGCAGTTCGGGACAGGGGGTGTGGAATGAGCAGTTCTTC. It is translated as CASSSGQGVWNEQFF.

The rearrangement uses TRBV6-1 and TRBJ1-1, with 8 nucleotides matching TRBD1. The CDR3 covers 16 residues. Trimming took 2 bases from V and 6 from J; bases not matched to a gene: 11. Germline CDR1 reads MNHNS; CDR2 reads SASEGT. CDR3 protein: CASSEIRGRGLPEAFF. The CDR3 DNA reads as TGTGCCAGCAGTGAAATCAGGGGGCGGGGGTTGCCTGAAGCTTTCTTT.

CDR3 bases: TGTGCCAGCAGCCACGGGACAGGGGTGGCCAAAAACATTCAGTACTTC. This sequence encodes CASSHGTGVAKNIQYF. The chain combines TRBV14 with TRBJ2-4, with TRBD1 identical over 10 bases. V shed 3 bases, J shed 1 base, and the junction held 3 bases outside the gene matches. The CDR3 has 16 residues. The germline CDR1 and CDR2 sequences are SGHDN and FVKESK.

This chain links TRBV5-4 with TRBJ2-5, with TRBD2 as a possible D gene (6 bases). Trimming cost V 1 base and J 5 bases, with 12 bases left between them. The germline gives CDR1 SGHNT, CDR2 YYREEE (reference sequence). This CDR3 spans 14 amino acids. The CDR3 spells CASSLRGSGETQYF. Here the CDR3 DNA reads TGTGCCAGCAGCTTGCGGGGGTCGGGTGAGACCCAGTACTTC. Full variable domain (remainder filled in from reference TRBV5-4 and TRBJ2-5): ETGVTQSPTHLIKTRGQQVTLRCSSQSGHNTVSWYQQALGQGPQFIFQYYREEENGRGNFPPRFSGLQFPNYSSELNVNALELDDSALYLCASSLRGSGETQYFGPGTRLLVL.

The V and J genes are TRBV9 and TRBJ2-3; 8 bases are a match to TRBD2. This CDR3 region has 16 residues. J lost 0 bases, V lost 3 bases, and 6 bases had no gene match. Germline values: CDR1 SGDLS, CDR2 YYNGEE. The CDR3, as DNA: TGTGCCAGCAGCGCGCGACTAGCGATAAGCACAGATACGCAGTATTTT. This codes for CASSARLAISTDTQYF.

This chain connects TRBV7-9 to TRBJ2-3, with a weak D call TRBD1 (5 bases). The CDR3 is 15 residues long. With 1 base removed from V and 2 bases from J, the gap between germline ends came to 10 bases. CDR1 is SEHNR, CDR2 FQNEAQ, per germline (reference sequence). In DNA, the CDR3 is TGTGCCAGCAGCTTAGGGGGCGGTCTCACAGATACGCAGTATTTT. It codes for CASSLGGGLTDTQYF. The variable domain in full, with the rest retrieved from reference TRBV7-9 and TRBJ2-3, is DTGVSQNPRHKITKRGQNVTFRCDPISEHNRLYWYRQTLGQGPEFLTYFQNEAQLEKSRLLSDRFSAERPKGSFSTLEIQRTEQGDSAMYLCASSLGGGLTDTQYFGPGTRLTVL.

The chain uses TRBV28 and TRBJ2-3; D remains unclear. The CDR3 contains 12 residues. Trimming shortened V by 5 bases and J by 0 bases, and 3 bases separated the two germline ends. The germline gives CDR1 MDHEN, CDR2 SYDVKM. The DNA for the CDR3 is TGTGCCAGCAGTCAAAGCACAGATACGCAGTATTTT. Translated, it gives CASSQSTDTQYF. Using reference TRBV28 and TRBJ2-3 for the parts outside the CDR3, the full variable domain is DVKVTQSSRYLVKRTGEKVFLECVQDMDHENMFWYRQDPGLGLRLIYFSYDVKMKEKGDIPEGYSVSREKKERFSLILESASTNQTSMYLCASSQSTDTQYFGPGTRLTVL.

The CDR3 spells CASSAYEDPGLGQYF. The DNA of the CDR3 is TGTGCCAGCAGCGCGTACGAGGATCCCGGTTTGGGGCAGTATTTT. V gene TRBV9 combines with J gene TRBJ2-3; D is uncertain. V lost 3 bases to trimming and J lost 11 bases, with 22 bases between them. Looked up from germline, CDR1 is SGDLS and CDR2 is YYNGEE. The CDR3 is 15 amino acids.

This clone is a singleton in its sample. The chain is built from TRBV6-5 and TRBJ1-3; TRBD1 is a possible D gene (5 bases). This CDR3 comprises 15 residues. V gave up 6 bases and J gave up 4 bases, with 16 bases separating them. Germline CDR1 and CDR2: MNHEY and SVGAGI. The CDR3 is CASSTDGTAGNTIYF. The CDR3 DNA reads as TGTGCCAGCAGCACCGATGGGACTGCGGGAAACACCATATATTTT.

This clone has just a few counts. This sequence joins TRBV5-1 and TRBJ2-7; TRBD2 might be the D (5 bases). The CDR3 loop spans 16 amino acids. Between the trimmed V and J ends, which lost 3 bases and 4 bases, there was a span of 20 bases. Germline lookup yields CDR1 SGHRS and CDR2 YFSETQ. CDR3 DNA: TGCGCCAGCAGCTCCAATTCGGCCGCGGGTTTTTACGAGCAGTACTTC. Protein: CASSSNSAAGFYEQYF.

The gene calls are TRBV14 and TRBJ2-2; D is perhaps TRBD2 (6 bases). V was trimmed by 1 base and J by 1 base, leaving 10 bases between them. The germline V gene encodes CDR1 SGHDN and CDR2 FVKESK. The CDR3 runs 16 residues. The CDR3 coding sequence is TGTGCCAGCAGCCAAGCGTGGGAGGTGAACACCGGGGAGCTGTTTTTT. Protein: CASSQAWEVNTGELFF.

This clone was detected only a few times. This chain joins TRBV21-1 and TRBJ2-6; the table's D gene call, TRBD1, was not cross checked with the DNA. TRBV21-1 is a recognized pseudogene. The CDR3 loop spans 18 amino acids. This chain's CDR3 is CASSKTVGQTSGANVLTF. CDR3 nucleotides: TGTGCCAGCAGCAAAACTGTAGGACAGACCTCTGGGGCCAACGTCCTGACTTTC.

This clone was detected only a few times. The chain uses TRBV4-1 and TRBJ2-7, with D unclear. Germline V gene data show CDR1 as MGHRA and CDR2 as YSYEKL. The CDR3 is made up of 14 amino acids. V lost 2 bases, J lost 1 base, and 9 bases lay in between. The CDR3 DNA follows: TGCGCCAGCAGCCAACCTACAGAGTCCTACGAGCAGTACTTC. Its protein product is CASSQPTESYEQYF.

This chain uses TRBV5-5 with TRBJ2-6; a weak D match, TRBD2 (5 bases). Germline CDR1 is SGHKS and CDR2 is YYEKEE (reference sequence). V lost 2 bases to trimming and J lost 3 bases, with 6 bases between them. The CDR3 extends over 14 amino acids. CDR3 sequence (DNA): TGTGCCAGCAGCTTAGAGGGTGGGGCCAACGTCCTGACTTTC. Amino acid sequence: CASSLEGGANVLTF.

The gene calls are TRBV4-2 and TRBJ1-4; no definite D call. V was trimmed by 0 bases and J by 14 bases, leaving 19 bases between them. CDR1 is LGHNA and CDR2 is YNFKEQ in the germline V gene. The CDR3 loop spans 15 amino acids. Written as DNA, the CDR3 is TGTGCCAGCAGCCAAGAATTGAGTGATGCGGCTGGGCTGTTTTTT. As protein: CASSQELSDAAGLFF.

The chain couples TRBV2 to TRBJ2-1; 11 bases map to TRBD2. CDR1 and CDR2 from the germline V gene are SNHLY and FYNNEI. The CDR3 contains 16 residues. The V segment lost 5 bases and the J segment 5 bases; nucleotides outside the gene matches: 8. CDR3 protein: CASSPLTSGGNNEQFF. CDR3 in DNA: TGTGCCAGCAGTCCTCTAACTAGCGGGGGCAACAATGAGCAGTTCTTC.